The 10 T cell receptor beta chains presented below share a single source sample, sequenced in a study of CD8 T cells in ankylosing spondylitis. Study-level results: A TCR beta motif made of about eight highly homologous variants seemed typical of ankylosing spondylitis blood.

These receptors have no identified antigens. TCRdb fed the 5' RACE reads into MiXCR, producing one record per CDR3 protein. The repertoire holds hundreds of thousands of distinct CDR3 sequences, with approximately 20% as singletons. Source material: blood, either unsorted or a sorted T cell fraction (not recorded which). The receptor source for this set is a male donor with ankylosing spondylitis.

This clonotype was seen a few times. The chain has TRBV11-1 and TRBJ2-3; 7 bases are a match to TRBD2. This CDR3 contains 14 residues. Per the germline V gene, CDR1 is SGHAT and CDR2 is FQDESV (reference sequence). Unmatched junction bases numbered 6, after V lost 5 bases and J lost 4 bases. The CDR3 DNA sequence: TGTGCCAGCAGCGCCCGGGACTATCCAGATACGCAGTATTTT. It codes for CASSARDYPDTQYF.

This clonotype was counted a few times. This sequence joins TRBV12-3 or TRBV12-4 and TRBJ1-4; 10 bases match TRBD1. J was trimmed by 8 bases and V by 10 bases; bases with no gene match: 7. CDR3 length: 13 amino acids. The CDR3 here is CATGQGGEEKLFF. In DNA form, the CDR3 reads TGTGCCACCGGACAGGGGGGAGAAGAAAAACTGTTTTTT.

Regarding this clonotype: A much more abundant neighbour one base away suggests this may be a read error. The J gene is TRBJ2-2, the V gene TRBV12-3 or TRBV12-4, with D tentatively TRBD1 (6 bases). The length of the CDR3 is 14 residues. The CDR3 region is CTSSPGTNTGELFF. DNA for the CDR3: TGTACCAGCAGCCCCGGGACAAACACCGGGGAGCTGTTTTTT.

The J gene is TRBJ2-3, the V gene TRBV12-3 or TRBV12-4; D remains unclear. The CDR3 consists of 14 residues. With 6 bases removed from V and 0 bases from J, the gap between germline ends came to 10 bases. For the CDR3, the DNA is TGTGCCAGCAGCCTAGTTATAAGCACAGATACGCAGTATTTT. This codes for CASSLVISTDTQYF.

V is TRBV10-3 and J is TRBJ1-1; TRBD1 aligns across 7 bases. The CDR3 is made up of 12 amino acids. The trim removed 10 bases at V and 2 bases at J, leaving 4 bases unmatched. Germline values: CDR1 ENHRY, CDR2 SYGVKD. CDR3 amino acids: CATGTVNTEAFF. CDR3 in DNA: TGTGCCACCGGGACAGTTAACACTGAAGCTTTCTTT.

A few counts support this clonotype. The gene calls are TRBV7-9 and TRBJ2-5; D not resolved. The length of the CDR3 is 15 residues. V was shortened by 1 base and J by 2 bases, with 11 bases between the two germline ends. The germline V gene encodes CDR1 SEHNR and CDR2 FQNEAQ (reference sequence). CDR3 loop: CASSLVGEEQETQYF. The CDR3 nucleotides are TGTGCCAGCAGCTTAGTGGGTGAGGAACAAGAGACCCAGTACTTC.

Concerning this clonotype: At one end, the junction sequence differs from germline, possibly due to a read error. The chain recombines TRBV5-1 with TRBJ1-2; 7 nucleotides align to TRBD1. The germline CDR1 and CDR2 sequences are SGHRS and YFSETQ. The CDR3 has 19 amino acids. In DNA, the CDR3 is TGCGCCAGCAGCTCGAGGACAGGATGGAGTGGGAGGGCTAACTATCGCTACACCTTC. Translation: CASSSRTGWSGRANYRYTF.

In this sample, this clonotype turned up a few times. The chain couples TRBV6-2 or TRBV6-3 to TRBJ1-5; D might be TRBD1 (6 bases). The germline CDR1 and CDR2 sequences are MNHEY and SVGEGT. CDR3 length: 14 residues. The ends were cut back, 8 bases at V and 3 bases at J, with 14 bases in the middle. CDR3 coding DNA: TGTGCCAGCCGAGACAGGTATGACAATCAGCCCCAGCATTTT. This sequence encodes CASRDRYDNQPQHF.

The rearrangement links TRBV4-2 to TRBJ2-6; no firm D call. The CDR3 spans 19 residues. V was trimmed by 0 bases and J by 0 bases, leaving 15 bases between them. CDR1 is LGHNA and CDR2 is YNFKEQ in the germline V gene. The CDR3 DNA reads TGTGCCAGCAGCCAAGAAGGGTGGCCCCGCGGCTCTGGGGCCAACGTCCTGACTTTC. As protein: CASSQEGWPRGSGANVLTF.

CDR3 DNA sequence: TGCGCCAGCAGCGGGTCGACTGAAGCCTATGGCTACACCTTC. It translates to CASSGSTEAYGYTF. V and J are TRBV5-1 and TRBJ1-2; D remains unclear. V was trimmed by 4 bases and J by 4 bases, leaving 14 bases between them. Germline assignment: CDR1 SGHRS and CDR2 YFSETQ. This CDR3 region has 14 residues.